The 10 T cell receptor beta chains below all came from one sample that was sequenced in a study of blood T cell repertoires in COVID-19. The data were produced by immunoSEQ multiplex PCR, yet TCRdb's version contains in-frame clones alone and is incomplete. The table has about 240,000 clones, around four fifths seen once; the top ten hold more than 6%. The sequencing input was peripheral blood. These receptors were obtained from a woman aged 55-69 years with active or convalescent COVID-19.

This clone was counted a few times. The genes are TRBV3-1 (or the pseudogene TRBV3-2) and TRBJ1-4; D is ambiguous. Germline V lookup: CDR1 LGHDT, CDR2 YNNKEL (reference sequence). Trimming pared 2 bases from V and 8 bases from J, leaving 12 bases between. The CDR3 consists of 14 residues. The CDR3 bases are TGTGCCAGCAGCCAATCCGGCTCACTAGAAAAACTGTTTTTT. Protein: CASSQSGSLEKLFF.

The chain employs TRBV3-1 (or the pseudogene TRBV3-2) and TRBJ2-2; 16 positions agree with TRBD2. The V segment lost 0 bases and the J segment 1 base; nucleotides outside the gene matches: 5. Germline CDR1 reads LGHDT; CDR2 reads YNNKEL (reference sequence). This CDR3 has 20 residues. The chain's CDR3 is CASSQEGLAGGALNTGELFF. DNA for the CDR3: TGTGCCAGCAGCCAAGAGGGACTAGCGGGAGGGGCATTGAACACCGGGGAGCTGTTTTTT.

The chain joins TRBV3-1 (or the pseudogene TRBV3-2) to TRBJ2-7; maybe TRBD2 (5 bases). Germline loops: CDR1 LGHDT, CDR2 YNNKEL (reference sequence). The CDR3 runs to 16 residues. V was cut by 0 bases and J by 3 bases, with 15 bases left in between. The CDR3 nucleotides read TGTGCCAGCAGCCAAGAATCGCGGCGGGTAGGCTACGAGCAGTACTTC. Amino acid sequence: CASSQESRRVGYEQYF.

This chain joins TRBV6-1 and TRBJ2-7; 10 positions match TRBD2. The CDR3 is 16 residues long. The germline CDR1 and CDR2 sequences are MNHNS and SASEGT. J was trimmed by 0 bases and V by 1 base; bases with no gene match: 3. The CDR3 loop is CASSEGGLAYSYEQYF. The CDR3 DNA follows: TGTGCCAGCAGTGAAGGGGGACTAGCGTACTCCTACGAGCAGTACTTC.

This clone was counted only a few times. The V and J genes are TRBV6-5 and TRBJ1-2, with 7 bases identical to TRBD1. Germline assignment: CDR1 MNHEY and CDR2 SVGAGI. The junction had 7 bases not matched to a gene; V was cut back by 6 bases and J by 6 bases. CDR3 size: 13 residues. Here the CDR3 reads CASSKTGRNGYTF. In DNA form, the CDR3 reads TGTGCCAGCAGCAAGACAGGGCGGAATGGCTACACCTTC.

On this clone itself: Its ends do not fully match the called genes, so a read error is possible. This sequence joins TRBV7-7 and TRBJ2-1, with D possibly matching TRBD2 (5 bases). CDR3 length equals 13 residues. Looked up from germline, CDR1 is SSHAT and CDR2 is FNYEAQ (reference sequence). The CDR3 DNA sequence: TGTGCTAGCAGTTACGGGATTTCCAATGAGCAGTTCTTC. As protein: CASSYGISNEQFF.

This clone was counted a few times. V and J are TRBV7-2 and TRBJ1-2, with D unresolved. The V end was cut by 1 base, the J end by 7 bases, with 13 bases between. Germline V CDR1 and CDR2: SGHTA, FQGNSA. This CDR3 is 14 amino acids long. The CDR3 sequence: CASSLDVLLPGYTF. DNA of the CDR3: TGTGCCAGCAGCTTAGATGTACTCCTACCTGGCTACACCTTC. Together with reference TRBV7-2 and TRBJ1-2, the CDR3 gives the full variable domain: GAGVSQSPSNKVTEKGKDVELRCDPISGHTALYWYRQSLGQGLEFLIYFQGNSAPDKSGLPSDRFSAERTGGSVSTLTIQRTQQEDSAVYLCASSLDVLLPGYTFGSGTRLTVV.

The chain employs TRBV5-4 and TRBJ2-7, with 8 bases aligning to TRBD1. Looked up from germline, CDR1 is SGHNT and CDR2 is YYREEE (reference sequence). The ends lost 0 bases at V and 4 bases at J; junction bases unmatched: 0. The CDR3 is 13 residues long. The CDR3 loop reads CASSLDRGYEQYF. The CDR3 nucleotides are TGTGCCAGCAGCTTGGACAGGGGGTACGAGCAGTACTTC.

The V call is TRBV6-6, the J call TRBJ2-7, with a weak D call TRBD1 (6 bases). The V gene lost 4 bases and the J gene lost 8 bases, with 18 bases spanning the gap. Germline V gene lookup returns CDR1 MNHNY and CDR2 SVGAGI (reference sequence). There are 14 residues in the CDR3. The CDR3 nucleotides are TGTGCCAGCAGTTTAGCCTTGGGGGCTAGGAAGCAGTACGTC. Translation gives CASSLALGARKQYV.

Notes on this clone: The same CDR3 can be traced to other DNA sequences in this sample. The V call is TRBV6-2 or TRBV6-3, the J call TRBJ1-1; TRBD1 agrees at 12 bases. Trimming at V came to 2 bases and at J to 0 bases, leaving 7 bases not matched to a gene. The CDR3 spans 18 residues. CDR1 and CDR2 (germline): MNHEY, SVGEGT. CDR3 amino acids: CASSYPPGTGGMNTEAFF. CDR3 nucleotides: TGTGCCAGCAGTTACCCCCCCGGGACAGGGGGCATGAACACTGAAGCTTTCTTT.